The following is a TCR beta chain sequence with its context. The CDR3 is 14 amino acids. V was clipped by 6 bases and J by 1 base, with 12 bases between them. Germline values: CDR1 SQVTM, CDR2 ANQGSEA. These data are taken from a study of blood T cell repertoires in COVID-19. Generated by immunoSEQ multiplex PCR, the TCRdb table keeps only in-frame clones and is missing some. Of roughly 170,000 clones in the sample, 65% to 85% were seen once. The clonotype was recovered from a woman between 45 and 65 years old in a cohort exposed to, infected with or recovered from COVID-19 (not recorded which). The sample consisted of PBMCs or T cells enriched from blood (not recorded which). The chain uses TRBV29-1 and TRBJ2-2; TRBD1 is a possible D gene (7 bases). CDR3 protein: CSVGGTENTGELFF. DNA of the CDR3: TGCAGCGTCGGCGGGACAGAGAACACCGGGGAGCTGTTTTTT.